This T cell receptor (beta chain) was sequenced during a study of early T cells in non-severe SARS-CoV-2 infection. Study context: The sequenced material was bulk RNA from unsorted whole blood, and its chains were unpaired. Findings of the study overall: Matching against VDJdb likely underestimated virus-specific expansions, favoring anti-spike CD8.

Many counts were recorded for this clonotype. The antigen remains undetermined. The TCR library protocol attached unique molecular identifiers to the individual cDNA molecules. One entry per CDR3 protein, called by TCRdb with MiXCR from the 5' RACE reads. Here the sample spans some 33,000 distinct CDR3 sequences, under 7% being singletons. This CDR3 comprises 13 residues. Germline-derived CDR1 and CDR2 are GTSNPN and SVGIG (reference sequence). The germline V and J ends were trimmed by 1 base and 7 bases, with 13 bases remaining between them. This clonotype originated in an adult who was a healthcare worker with PCR-confirmed SARS-CoV-2 infection or an uninfected control (not recorded which). Input material: whole blood. The chain is built from TRBV30 and TRBJ1-2, with a weak D call TRBD1 (5 bases). CDR3 region: CAWSGGRGSGYTF. CDR3 DNA: TGTGCCTGGAGTGGGGGAAGGGGAAGTGGCTACACCTTC.